This is a list of T cell receptor beta chains from one sample in a study of blood T cell repertoires in COVID-19. Method: immunoSEQ multiplex PCR; TCRdb's copy keeps in-frame clones and lacks some. The table lists approximately 130,000 clones, around 87% of them singletons, with about 29% in the top ten. The specimen was peripheral blood. The receptors stem from a man in his 70s with active or convalescent COVID-19. Both conserved end residues are part of each CDR3. Each record gives: CDR3 protein, CDR3 DNA, J gene, V gene, clone size, D gene. The D gene is left open where the match is weak. A clone size is listed for some rows: how often the clone was seen (once, few, many), or a class if it is expanded.

CDR3aa: CASSPAWDRRQETQYF
CDR3nt: TGCGCCAGCAGCCCGGCTTGGGACAGGCGCCAAGAGACCCAGTACTTC
j_gene: TRBJ2-5
v_gene: TRBV4-1
abundance: NA
d_gene: TRBD1

CDR3aa: CSLEVWETSYNEQFF
CDR3nt: TGCAGCCTTGAAGTCTGGGAGACCTCCTACAATGAGCAGTTCTTC
j_gene: TRBJ2-1
v_gene: TRBV29-1
abundance: NA
d_gene: NA

CDR3aa: CASSITLAGAASGYEQYF
CDR3nt: TGTGCCAGTAGTATAACCCTAGCGGGTGCTGCCAGCGGTTACGAGCAGTACTTC
j_gene: TRBJ2-7
v_gene: TRBV19
abundance: NA
d_gene: TRBD2

CDR3aa: CASSPREGRGETQYF
CDR3nt: TGTGCCAGCAGCCCCCGGGAGGGCCGGGGGGAGACCCAGTACTTC
j_gene: TRBJ2-5
v_gene: TRBV7-2
abundance: NA
d_gene: TRBD2

CDR3aa: CASKIRTDGRDEKLFF
CDR3nt: TGTGCCAGCAAGATCCGGACAGATGGACGGGATGAAAAACTGTTTTTT
j_gene: TRBJ1-4
v_gene: TRBV28
abundance: NA
d_gene: NA

CDR3aa: CATSDLLAAEEQFF
CDR3nt: TGTGCCACCAGTGATTTACTAGCCGCGGAAGAGCAGTTCTTC
j_gene: TRBJ2-1
v_gene: TRBV24-1
abundance: NA
d_gene: NA

CDR3aa: CASSSQVQETQYF
CDR3nt: TGTGCCAGCAGTTCTCAGGTCCAAGAGACCCAGTACTTC
j_gene: TRBJ2-5
v_gene: TRBV27
abundance: NA
d_gene: NA

CDR3aa: CASTDPTVYNSPLHF
CDR3nt: TGTGCCAGCACTGACCCGACAGTCTATAATTCACCCCTCCACTTT
j_gene: TRBJ1-6
v_gene: TRBV27
abundance: NA
d_gene: NA

CDR3aa: CASSKIGAGGDPTGELFF
CDR3nt: TGTGCCAGCAGCAAAATAGGGGCTGGGGGGGATCCCACCGGGGAGCTGTTTTTT
j_gene: TRBJ2-2
v_gene: TRBV21-1
abundance: NA
d_gene: NA

CDR3aa: CASRGTSGTYEQYF
CDR3nt: TGTGCCAGCAGGGGGACTAGCGGAACCTACGAGCAGTACTTC
j_gene: TRBJ2-7
v_gene: TRBV2
abundance: NA
d_gene: TRBD2

CDR3aa: CASTLGVSSGNTIYF
CDR3nt: TGTGCCAGCACCCTAGGGGTGAGCTCTGGAAACACCATATATTTT
j_gene: TRBJ1-3
v_gene: TRBV11-2
abundance: NA
d_gene: NA

CDR3aa: CASSPGTGASFYGYTF
CDR3nt: TGTGCCAGCAGCCCCGGGACAGGGGCGTCTTTCTATGGCTACACCTTC
j_gene: TRBJ1-2
v_gene: TRBV11-2
abundance: few
d_gene: TRBD1

CDR3aa: CASSLDRGNQPQHF
CDR3nt: TGCGCCAGCTCCCTGGACAGGGGCAATCAGCCCCAGCATTTT
j_gene: TRBJ1-5
v_gene: TRBV5-1
abundance: NA
d_gene: TRBD1

CDR3aa: CASSLGGSGGELFF
CDR3nt: TGTGCCAGCAGTTTGGGGGGGAGTGGCGGGGAGCTGTTTTTT
j_gene: TRBJ2-2
v_gene: TRBV27
abundance: NA
d_gene: TRBD2

CDR3aa: CAWTSSGTYSYEQYF
CDR3nt: TGTGCCTGGACCTCTTCCGGGACATACTCCTACGAGCAGTACTTC
j_gene: TRBJ2-7
v_gene: TRBV30
abundance: NA
d_gene: NA

CDR3aa: CATSRDAGVAFF
CDR3nt: TGTGCCACCAGCAGAGATGCAGGGGTAGCTTTCTTT
j_gene: TRBJ1-1
v_gene: TRBV15
abundance: NA
d_gene: NA